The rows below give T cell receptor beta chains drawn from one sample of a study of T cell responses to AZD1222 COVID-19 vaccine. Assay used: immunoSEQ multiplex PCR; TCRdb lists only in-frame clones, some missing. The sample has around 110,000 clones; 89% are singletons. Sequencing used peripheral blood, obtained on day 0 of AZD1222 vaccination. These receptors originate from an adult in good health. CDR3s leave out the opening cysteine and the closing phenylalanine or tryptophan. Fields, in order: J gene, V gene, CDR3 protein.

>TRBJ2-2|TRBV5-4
ASSLDLANTGELF
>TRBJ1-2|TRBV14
ASSLGTGNHLGYT
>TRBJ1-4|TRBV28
ASSTGFEKLF
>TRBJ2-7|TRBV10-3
AIEDRERYEQY
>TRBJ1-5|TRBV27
ASSLDYRGLGQPQH
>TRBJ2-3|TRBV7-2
ASSPRVTDTQY
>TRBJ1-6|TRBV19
ASSIDSPLH
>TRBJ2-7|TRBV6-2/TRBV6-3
ASSDGLAGTYEQY
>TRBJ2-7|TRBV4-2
ASSQELAGGPVNEQY
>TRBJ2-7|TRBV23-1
ASLLGPPFYEQY
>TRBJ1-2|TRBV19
ASSGGQTNYGYT
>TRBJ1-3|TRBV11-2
ASSSLGQALSGNTIY
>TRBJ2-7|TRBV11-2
ASSLYTSAADSYEQY